Following are 12 T cell receptor beta chains from one sample sequenced in a study of blood T cell repertoires in COVID-19. The table came from immunoSEQ multiplex PCR; TCRdb's copy has only in-frame clones and leaves some out. The top ten hold about 9.4% of the sample, which has hundreds of thousands of clones, 88% seen once. What was sequenced was peripheral blood. All receptors derive from a woman aged 70-85 years with COVID-19, enrolled during active disease.

This chain joins TRBV3-1 (or the pseudogene TRBV3-2) and TRBJ1-1; D call uncertain. CDR3 length: 12 residues. The germline CDR1 and CDR2 sequences are LGHDT and YNNKEL (reference sequence). V was clipped by 1 base and J by 11 bases, with 11 bases between them. CDR3 amino acids: CASSQVGREAFF. DNA of the CDR3: TGTGCCAGCAGCCAAGTGGGTAGGGAGGCTTTCTTT.

The CDR3 region is CASSSGRGTEAFF. The CDR3 DNA follows: TGTGCCAGCAGTTCGGGTCGAGGCACTGAAGCTTTCTTT. The chain joins TRBV2 to TRBJ1-1; D gene unclear. The CDR3 runs 13 residues. Germline CDR1 and CDR2: SNHLY and FYNNEI. V lost 5 bases and J 4 bases, leaving 11 bases between the germline ends.

The chain is built from TRBV5-6 and TRBJ2-3; TRBD1 is a possible D gene (7 bases). The germline gives CDR1 SGHDT, CDR2 YYEEEE. V dropped 0 bases and J dropped 4 bases, with 15 bases sitting between them. This CDR3 has 16 residues. Written as DNA, the CDR3 is TGTGCCAGCAGCTTGGCTAGGGGGCGGAGGGCAGATACGCAGTATTTT. Translation gives CASSLARGRRADTQYF. Supplemented by reference TRBV5-6 and TRBJ2-3, the full variable domain reads DAGVTQSPTHLIKTRGQQVTLRCSPKSGHDTVSWYQQALGQGPQFIFQYYEEEERQRGNFPDRFSGHQFPNYSSELNVNALLLGDSALYLCASSLARGRRADTQYFGPGTRLTVL.

J is TRBJ2-6 and V is TRBV7-6; 9 bases are a match to TRBD2. Germline V gene lookup returns CDR1 SGHVS and CDR2 FNYEAQ. The V segment lost 5 bases and the J segment 2 bases; nucleotides outside the gene matches: 10. This CDR3 has 18 amino acids. The CDR3 reads CASSPRLAGSTGANVLTF. CDR3 bases: TGTGCCAGCAGCCCCCGGCTAGCGGGATCCACTGGGGCCAACGTCCTGACTTTC.

The chain has TRBV27 and TRBJ1-1; D remains ambiguous. The CDR3 has 13 amino acids. Trimming left V 3 bases short and J 3 bases short, with 8 bases between. From germline, CDR1 is MNHEY and CDR2 SMNVEV (reference sequence). The CDR3 DNA is TGTGCCAGCAGTTTTTACCGGGACACTGAAGCTTTCTTT. Protein product: CASSFYRDTEAFF.

This chain joins TRBV6-5 and TRBJ2-3, with D possibly matching TRBD2 (6 bases). This CDR3 is 15 amino acids long. Germline assignment: CDR1 MNHEY and CDR2 SVGAGI. V was pared by 7 bases and J by 6 bases, with 20 bases between. CDR3 nucleotides: TGTGCCAGCACCCCCCCGGGACTTCCGCGGGATACGCAGTATTTT. Translated, it gives CASTPPGLPRDTQYF.

The chain uses TRBV19 and TRBJ2-7; 7 nucleotides align to TRBD1. CDR3 size: 14 residues. CDR1 is LNHDA, CDR2 SQIVND, per germline (reference sequence). Trimming cost V 6 bases and J 4 bases; bases outside gene matches: 9. CDR3 in DNA: TGTGCCAGTAGAAATCCGGGACAGTCGTACGAGCAGTACTTC. Translated: CASRNPGQSYEQYF.

The rearrangement joins TRBV7-2 to TRBJ2-7; 11 nucleotides match TRBD2. Trimming at V came to 5 bases and at J to 0 bases, leaving 12 bases not matched to a gene. The V gene's germline CDR1 is SGHTA and CDR2 FQGNSA. The CDR3 is made up of 18 amino acids. CDR3 amino acids: CASSRLAGGPIGSYEQYF. The DNA of the CDR3 is TGTGCCAGCAGCCGTTTAGCGGGAGGGCCGATAGGCTCCTACGAGCAGTACTTC.

The chain is built from TRBV3-1 (or the pseudogene TRBV3-2) and TRBJ1-1; no firm D call. The CDR3 totals 13 residues. The germline gives CDR1 LGHDT, CDR2 YNNKEL (reference sequence). V dropped 1 base and J dropped 1 base, with 4 bases sitting between them. CDR3 in amino acids: CASSQGANTEAFF. The DNA for the CDR3 is TGTGCCAGCAGCCAAGGGGCGAACACTGAAGCTTTCTTT.

J is TRBJ2-4 and V is TRBV12-3 or TRBV12-4, with a tentative D call TRBD1 (5 bases). With 3 bases removed from V and 7 bases from J, the gap between germline ends came to 10 bases. The CDR3 sequence is 13 residues long. CDR3 amino acids: CASSFNPGNIQYF. CDR3 sequence (DNA): TGTGCCAGCAGTTTTAATCCAGGGAACATTCAGTACTTC.

The CDR3 is CASSPTGVNQPQHF. CDR3 nucleotides: TGCGCCAGCAGCCCGACGGGGGTTAATCAGCCCCAGCATTTT. This sequence joins TRBV5-1 and TRBJ1-5; D might be TRBD1 (5 bases). Germline assignment: CDR1 SGHRS and CDR2 YFSETQ. The CDR3 is 14 residues long. Trimming cost V 4 bases and J 4 bases, with 12 bases left between them.

This sequence joins TRBV3-1 (or the pseudogene TRBV3-2) and TRBJ2-7; D is uncertain. This CDR3 comprises 14 residues. Per the germline V gene, CDR1 is LGHDT and CDR2 is YNNKEL (reference sequence). V was cut by 1 base and J by 4 bases, with 11 bases left in between. In nucleotides, the CDR3 is TGTGCCAGCAGCCAAGGGGCGCAGGAATACGAGCAGTACTTC. Translated, it gives CASSQGAQEYEQYF.